The table lists the clone carrying this TCR beta chain with a few counts. Its antigen is still unknown. The CDR3 runs to 10 residues. Per germline, CDR1 MNHEY and CDR2 SVGAGI. Trimming shortened V by 7 bases and J by 6 bases, and 7 bases separated the two germline ends. This specimen belongs to a study of metastatic and nonmetastatic thyroid tumors. In the study overall: Comparative analysis of repertoires was undertaken across blood and tumor or nodule tissue obtained from malignant and benign thyroid patients. Whole-study findings and limits: TCR beta diversity was reportedly significantly higher in malignant thyroid tumors than benign nodules, in blood and tumor.

Thyroid surgery had not been preceded by any treatment in any patient. In the original analysis: A distant-metastasis classifier for papillary thyroid cancer was built using CDR3 differences across clinicopathological groups. TCRdb re-called the PCR reads via MiXCR. Here the V and J calls rest on TCRdb's processing, not on the authors' analysis. The data show 45,000 to 65,000 clones, roughly 22% seen once. Sequencing used blood. The gene calls are TRBV6-5 and TRBJ2-7, with D uncertain. This TCR was sampled from a female donor with papillary thyroid cancer or a benign thyroid nodule (not recorded which). Some clones in this sample may be carry-over from other donors' samples. The chain's CDR3 is CASTDIEQYF. CDR3 bases: TGTGCCAGCACCGACATCGAGCAGTACTTC.